What follows describes a single TCR beta chain. Original handling: Reference gene primers were amplified, and this amplification served to estimate nucleated cell counts. Profiling relied on immunoSEQ multiplex PCR, and the TCRdb table lists in-frame clones only, not all of them. That table supplies the V and J calls and clone size; D and trimming were determined from the DNA. The sample lists about 110,000 clones, about 89% occurring once. The germline gives CDR1 SNHLY, CDR2 FYNNEI. Trimming stripped 3 bases from V and 3 bases from J, with 6 bases between. This CDR3 is built from 13 residues. The data stem from a study of blood T cell repertoires in COVID-19. For the study at large: Samples of COVID-19 (acute and convalescent) were obtained from the United States, Italy and Spain. PBMCs, B-cell-depleted T cells, or T cells were the source of the cDNA or gDNA that made up the material.

Sequenced input: peripheral blood. The V and J genes are TRBV2 and TRBJ2-1; D ambiguous. The receptor comes from a woman aged 25 to 39 with acute or convalescent COVID-19. The CDR3, as DNA: TGTGCCAGCAGTGAGGTTAGCTACAATGAGCAGTTCTTC. Amino acids: CASSEVSYNEQFF.